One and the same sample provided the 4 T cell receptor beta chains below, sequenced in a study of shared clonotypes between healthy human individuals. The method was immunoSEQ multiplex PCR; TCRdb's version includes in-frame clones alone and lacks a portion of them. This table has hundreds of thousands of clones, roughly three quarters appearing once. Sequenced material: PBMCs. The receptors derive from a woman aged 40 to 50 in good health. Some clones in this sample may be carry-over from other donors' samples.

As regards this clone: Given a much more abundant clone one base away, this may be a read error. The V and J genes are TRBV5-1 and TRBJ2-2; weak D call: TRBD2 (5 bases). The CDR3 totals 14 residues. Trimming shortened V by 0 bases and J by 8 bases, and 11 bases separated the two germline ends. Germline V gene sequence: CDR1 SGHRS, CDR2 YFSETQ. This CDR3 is CASSLGSARGELFF. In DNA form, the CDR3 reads TGCGCCAGCAGCTTGGGTAGCGCCCGGGGGGAGCTGTTTTTT.

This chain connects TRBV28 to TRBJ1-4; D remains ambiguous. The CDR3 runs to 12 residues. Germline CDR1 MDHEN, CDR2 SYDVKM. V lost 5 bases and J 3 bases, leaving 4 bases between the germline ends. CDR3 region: CASSQSNEKLFF. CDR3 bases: TGTGCCAGCAGTCAGTCTAATGAAAAACTGTTTTTT.

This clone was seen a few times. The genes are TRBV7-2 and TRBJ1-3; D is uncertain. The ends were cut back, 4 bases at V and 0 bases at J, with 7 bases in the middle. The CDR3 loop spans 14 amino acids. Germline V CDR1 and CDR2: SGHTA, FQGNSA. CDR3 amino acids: CASSYQASGNTIYF. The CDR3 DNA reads TGTGCCAGCAGCTACCAAGCCTCTGGAAACACCATATATTTT.

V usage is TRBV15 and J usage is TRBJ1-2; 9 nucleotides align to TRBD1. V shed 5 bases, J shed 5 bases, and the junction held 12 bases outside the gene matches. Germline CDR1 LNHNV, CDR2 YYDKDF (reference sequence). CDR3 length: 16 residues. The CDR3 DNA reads TGTGCCACCAGCGGTCAATACAGGGGGCGAGGTTATGGCTACACCTTC. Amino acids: CATSGQYRGRGYGYTF.